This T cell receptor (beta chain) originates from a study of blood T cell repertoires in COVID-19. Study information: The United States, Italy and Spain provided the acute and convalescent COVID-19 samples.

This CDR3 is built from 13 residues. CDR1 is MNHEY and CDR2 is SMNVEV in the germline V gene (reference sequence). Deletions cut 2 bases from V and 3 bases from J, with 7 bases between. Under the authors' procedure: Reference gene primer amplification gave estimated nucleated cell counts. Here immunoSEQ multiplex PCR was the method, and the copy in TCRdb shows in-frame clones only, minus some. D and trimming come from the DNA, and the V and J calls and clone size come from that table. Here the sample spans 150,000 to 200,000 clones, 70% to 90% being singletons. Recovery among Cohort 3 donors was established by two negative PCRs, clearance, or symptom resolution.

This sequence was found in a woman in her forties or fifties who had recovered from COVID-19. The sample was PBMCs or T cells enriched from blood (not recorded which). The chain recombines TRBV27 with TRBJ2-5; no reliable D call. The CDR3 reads CASSLRSEETQYF. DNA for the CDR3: TGTGCCAGCAGTTTACGCAGTGAAGAGACCCAGTACTTC.